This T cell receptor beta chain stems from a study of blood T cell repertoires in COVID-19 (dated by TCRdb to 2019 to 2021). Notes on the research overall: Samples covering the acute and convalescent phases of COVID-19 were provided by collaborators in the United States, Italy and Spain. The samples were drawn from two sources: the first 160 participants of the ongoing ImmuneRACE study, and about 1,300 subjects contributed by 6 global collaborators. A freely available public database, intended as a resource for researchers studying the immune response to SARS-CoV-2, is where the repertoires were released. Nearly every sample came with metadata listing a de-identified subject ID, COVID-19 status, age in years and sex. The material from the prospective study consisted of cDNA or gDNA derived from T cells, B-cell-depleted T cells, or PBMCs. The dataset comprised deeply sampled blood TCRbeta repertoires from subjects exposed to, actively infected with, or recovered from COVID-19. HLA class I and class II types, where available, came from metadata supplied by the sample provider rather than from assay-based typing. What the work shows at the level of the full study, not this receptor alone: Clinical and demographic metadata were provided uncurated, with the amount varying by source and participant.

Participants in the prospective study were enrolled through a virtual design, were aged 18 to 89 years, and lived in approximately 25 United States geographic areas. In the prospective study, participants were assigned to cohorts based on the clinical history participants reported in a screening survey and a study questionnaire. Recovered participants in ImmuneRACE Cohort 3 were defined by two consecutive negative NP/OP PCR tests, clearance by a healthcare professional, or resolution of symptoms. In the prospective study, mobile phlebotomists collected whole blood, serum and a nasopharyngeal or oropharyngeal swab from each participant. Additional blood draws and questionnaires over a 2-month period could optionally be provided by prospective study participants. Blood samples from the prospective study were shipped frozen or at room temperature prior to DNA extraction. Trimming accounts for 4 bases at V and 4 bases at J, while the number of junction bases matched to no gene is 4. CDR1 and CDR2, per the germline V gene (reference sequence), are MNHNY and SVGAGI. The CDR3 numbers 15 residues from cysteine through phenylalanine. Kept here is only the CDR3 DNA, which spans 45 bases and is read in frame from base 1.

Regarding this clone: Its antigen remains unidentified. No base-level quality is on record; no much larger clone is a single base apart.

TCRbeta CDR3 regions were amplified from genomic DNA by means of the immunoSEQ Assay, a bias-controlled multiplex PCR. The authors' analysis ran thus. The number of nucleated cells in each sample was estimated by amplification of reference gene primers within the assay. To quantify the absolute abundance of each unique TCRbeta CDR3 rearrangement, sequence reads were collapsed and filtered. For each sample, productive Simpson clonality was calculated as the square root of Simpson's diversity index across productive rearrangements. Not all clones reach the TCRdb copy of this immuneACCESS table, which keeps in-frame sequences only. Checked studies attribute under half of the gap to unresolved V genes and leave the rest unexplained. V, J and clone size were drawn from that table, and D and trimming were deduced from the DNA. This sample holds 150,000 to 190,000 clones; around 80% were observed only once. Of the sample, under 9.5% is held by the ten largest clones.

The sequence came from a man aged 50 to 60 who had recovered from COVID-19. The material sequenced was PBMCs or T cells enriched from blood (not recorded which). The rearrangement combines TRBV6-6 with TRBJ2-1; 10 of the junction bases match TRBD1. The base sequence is TGTGCCAGCAGTTTTAGGACAGGGGGGTACAATGAGCAGTTCTTC. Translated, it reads CASSFRTGGYNEQFF.